This T cell receptor (beta chain) was captured by sequencing in a study of CD8+CD57+ T cells in acquired aplastic anemia. Looking at the study overall: On average, sorted CD4+ and CD8+ cells gave roughly 2.9 ug of DNA.

The CDR3 runs to 13 residues. CDR1 is DFQATT, CDR2 SNEGSKA, per germline (reference sequence). After removal of 2 bases from V and 5 bases from J, the junction contained 5 bases not matched to a gene. The patients chosen for sequencing had shown expansion of CD8+CD57+ cells (detected by flow cytometry). CDR3 and TCR beta VDJ profiling relied on genomic DNA as the template. A single record per CDR3 protein comes from TCRdb applying MiXCR to the reads. The sample holds roughly 100,000 distinct CDR3 sequences; 55% to 75% are singletons and the top ten take 65%. For this clonotype: Its matching antigen is unknown.

Study results and caveats: Statistical testing detected no significant gap in CD8+ Simpson's diversity between patients and controls.

The sequenced material came from sorted CD4+, CD8+, or CD8+CD57+ T cells (not recorded which) from PBMCs. This chain connects TRBV20-1 to TRBJ1-2; 7 bases match TRBD1. The clonotype originates from a human donor with aplastic anemia. CDR3 residues: CSARTGTDYGYTF. CDR3 bases: TGCAGTGCTAGAACTGGGACAGATTATGGCTACACCTTC.